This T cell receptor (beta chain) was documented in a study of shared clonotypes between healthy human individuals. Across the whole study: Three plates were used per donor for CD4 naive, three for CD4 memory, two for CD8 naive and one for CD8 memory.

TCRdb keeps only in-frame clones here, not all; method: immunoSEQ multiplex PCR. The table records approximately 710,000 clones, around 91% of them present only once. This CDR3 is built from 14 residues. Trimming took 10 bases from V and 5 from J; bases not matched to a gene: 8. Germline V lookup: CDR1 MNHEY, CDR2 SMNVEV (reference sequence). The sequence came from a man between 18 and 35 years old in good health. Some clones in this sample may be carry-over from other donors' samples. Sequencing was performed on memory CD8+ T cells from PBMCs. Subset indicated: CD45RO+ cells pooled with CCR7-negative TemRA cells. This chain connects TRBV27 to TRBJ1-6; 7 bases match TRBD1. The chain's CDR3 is CATTGGTDNSPLHF. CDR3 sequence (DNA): TGTGCCACCACCGGGGGGACAGATAATTCACCCCTCCACTTT.